This T cell receptor (beta chain) was profiled in a study of shared clonotypes between healthy human individuals (dated by TCRdb to the early 2020s). Turning to the overall study: Two women and three men aged 18 to 49 years were included in the cohort. Each donor's leukapheresis produced roughly between roughly 0.85 and 9.5 billion PBMCs. Libraries were prepared and TCR repertoires were sequenced by different laboratories using diverse techniques, in order to increase sequencing depth and limit assay-specific biases. To estimate repertoire size and how much clonotype sharing occurs between individuals, the study deeply sequenced the blood TCR repertoires of a handful of healthy adults. For each donor, CD4 naive and CD4 memory were each given three plates, CD8 naive was given two plates, and CD8 memory was given one plate.

Donors were healthy HIV-negative adults with no recently reported acute infections or vaccinations. Every donor was a Caucasian adult living in Nashville, Tennessee, USA. CD4+ T cells were enriched by magnetic negative selection, after which naive cells were positively selected on CD45RA and the negative fraction was taken as the memory subset. Blood was obtained by leukapheresis, after which PBMCs were separated by Ficoll-Histopaque density gradient centrifugation and cryopreserved in liquid nitrogen vapor phase. Analytical flow cytometry was used to check the purity and quantity of each magnetically sorted T cell population. Each sorted fraction had its genomic DNA isolated and then quantified by UV absorbance on a Nanodrop 2000c. The investigation overall reported the following: Sampling was limited to blood, and TCR repertoires in tissue likely differ from TCR repertoires in blood. Pairwise subsampling led to the expectation that sequencing depth would affect the degree of clonotype sharing among donors. Compared with non-shared clonotypes, the clonotypes found in all four sorted-subset donors had higher generation probabilities. Sharing across four donors was observed for approximately 4.6% of naive CD4, 3.5% of naive CD8, roughly 2.3% of memory CD4, and around 0.4% of memory CD8 clonotypes. The genetic and exposure-history diversity represented was limited by the small number of donors. Rarefaction of sorted-subset datasets indicated incomplete sequencing despite the large sequencing depth. Estimated clonotype richness was generally larger for naive than for memory subsets.

A remark on this clone: Its specific antigen is unknown. No much larger clone exists at a distance of one base, and base qualities are not known.

Its CDR3 holds 15 amino acids, cysteine through phenylalanine. Only CDR3 DNA is held: 45 bases, read in frame from base 1. From the germline V gene (reference sequence), CDR1 is MNHEY and CDR2 is SMNVEV. V loses 2 bases of germline sequence and J loses 2 bases, and the interval between the two ends is 10 bases. Using the deep immunoSEQ assay, multiplex PCR amplified TCR CDR3 regions from genomic DNA. Extracted genomic DNA from each cell subset was spread evenly across all wells of several immunoSEQ 96-well plates, with each plate serving as a replicate. Each replicate PCR for sorted subsets received 150 to 250 ng genomic DNA, equal to roughly 33,000 T cell genomes. Purified libraries were measured with a Qubit 3.0 fluorometer, size-checked on a Bioanalyzer 2100, and measured again with the KAPA Library Quantification kit. Every immunoSEQ 96-well plate was sequenced on a dedicated single-read 150-cycle Illumina NextSeq 550 flow cell. The original pipeline was this. Because the immunoSEQ output held only junctional sequences and lacked quality scores, the filtering could not match the filtering applied to full-length reads. To assign V/J genes and CDR3, sequences were annotated using PyIR, a Python wrapper for IgBLAST v1.9, with IMGT germline references. Reads were removed for weak V/J assignments (E-value above 1e-6), missing CDR3, stop codons, out-of-frame junctions, or ambiguous translated residues. V3J clonotypes were defined as sequences sharing an identical inferred V gene, J gene, and CDR3 amino acid sequence. Percentage overlap between repertoires was computed as shared unique clonotypes divided by the size of the smaller repertoire. Repertoire richness was assessed with RTK rarefaction, the Chao1 estimator, and Recon v2.1 estimates of unobserved clonotypes. Generation probabilities for all TCRbeta clonotypes obtained by the gDNA method from four donors were computed using OLGA. TCRdb provides this immuneACCESS table in a form limited to in-frame rearrangements. Some clones are lacking; in checked studies, under half of them reflect an unresolved V gene, and why the rest are absent is not known. The DNA was the basis for D and trimming; V, J and clone size are from that table. Counted in this sample were 1.4 million or so clones; around 98.5% of them appeared once. 0.36% of the sample lies in the top ten.

The sample taken for sequencing was naive CD4+ T cells sorted from blood. The cell subset or site label of this sample denotes: CD45RA+ positively selected. The receptor chain draws on TRBV27 and TRBJ1-5, with the D gene too uncertain to name. This receptor was obtained from a man aged 25 to 40 in good health. CDR3 protein: CASSLMGWGNQPQHF. The DNA is TGTGCCAGCAGTTTAATGGGTTGGGGCAATCAGCCCCAGCATTTT.